Reported below is one TCR beta chain. The data were obtained in a study of blood T cell repertoires in COVID-19. The wider study: Spain, Italy and the United States supplied samples that represented acute and convalescent COVID-19. Sources were T cells, B-cell-depleted T cells, or PBMCs; the material itself was cDNA or gDNA.

Source study methods: Amplification with reference gene primers provided the estimates of nucleated cell counts. Assay: immunoSEQ multiplex PCR; the TCRdb copy retains only in-frame clones and omits some. V, J and clone size reflect that table, while D and trimming were determined from the DNA. Of about 92,000 clones in the sample, about 85% were seen once. CDR3 length: 15 amino acids. Trimming cost V 3 bases and J 4 bases, with 15 bases left between them. Germline V lookup: CDR1 LNHDA, CDR2 SQIVND (reference sequence). Sequenced sample: peripheral blood. This chain uses TRBV19 with TRBJ1-1; the D gene is possibly TRBD1 (5 bases). This TCR derives from an older man with acute or convalescent COVID-19. The CDR3 spells CASSIRGEVATEAFF. Written as DNA, the CDR3 is TGTGCCAGTAGTATCAGAGGGGAGGTGGCCACTGAAGCTTTCTTT.